The 28 T cell receptor beta chains reported below all come from one sample, sequenced in a study of shared clonotypes between healthy human individuals. TCRdb keeps only in-frame clones here, not all; method: immunoSEQ multiplex PCR. The data hold 850,000 to 1,200,000 clones, with 65% to 80% observed a single time. Sequenced: memory CD4+ T cells sorted from blood. Sample subset: CD45RA-negative fraction. These receptor sequences come from a man aged 18 to 30 in good health.

The V and J genes are TRBV29-1 and TRBJ2-2; no reliable D call. Between the trimmed V and J ends, which lost 1 base and 0 bases, there was a span of 6 bases. The CDR3 sequence is 14 residues long. From germline, CDR1 is SQVTM and CDR2 ANQGSEA. CDR3 sequence reads: CSVEVRTNTGELFF. DNA of the CDR3: TGCAGCGTTGAAGTCCGGACGAACACCGGGGAGCTGTTTTTT.

This clone was detected once. Other DNA variants within this sample encode the same CDR3. The V gene is TRBV13, the J gene TRBJ2-3; D not certain. CDR3 length: 13 amino acids. Germline CDR1 is PRHDT and CDR2 is FYEKMQ (reference sequence). Trimming left V 5 bases short and J 2 bases short, with 8 bases between. CDR3 sequence (DNA): TGTGCCAGCAGCCTGCGCCCCACAGATACGCAGTATTTT. Translated, it gives CASSLRPTDTQYF.

This clone was seen a single time. The chain combines TRBV12-5 with TRBJ1-4; a weak D match, TRBD1 (5 bases). CDR1 is LGHNT, CDR2 FRNRAP, per germline. The CDR3 runs to 15 residues. Trimming cost V 0 bases and J 8 bases, with 13 bases left between them. The CDR3 is CASGLVQGRGEKLFF. The CDR3 bases are TGTGCTAGTGGTTTGGTGCAGGGTCGAGGCGAAAAACTGTTTTTT.

The chain joins TRBV7-2 to TRBJ2-1; D perhaps matches TRBD1 (6 bases). The V gene's germline CDR1 is SGHTA and CDR2 FQGNSA. V was pared by 5 bases and J by 4 bases, with 15 bases between. The CDR3 consists of 15 residues. The CDR3 is CASSLGGNPYNEQFF. CDR3 nucleotide sequence: TGTGCCAGCAGCCTAGGGGGTAATCCATACAATGAGCAGTTCTTC. Together with reference TRBV7-2 and TRBJ2-1, the CDR3 gives the full variable domain: GAGVSQSPSNKVTEKGKDVELRCDPISGHTALYWYRQSLGQGLEFLIYFQGNSAPDKSGLPSDRFSAERTGGSVSTLTIQRTQQEDSAVYLCASSLGGNPYNEQFFGPGTRLTVL.

The V call is TRBV2, the J call TRBJ1-2, with TRBD1 as a possible D gene (5 bases). CDR1 and CDR2 (germline): SNHLY, FYNNEI. V lost 2 bases, J lost 5 bases, and 18 bases lay in between. There are 16 residues in the CDR3. CDR3 DNA sequence: TGTGCCAGCAGTGAAAGGGGTTTTTTCGTGGGATATGGCTACACCTTC. Protein sequence: CASSERGFFVGYGYTF. The whole variable domain, remainder taken from reference TRBV2 and TRBJ1-2, is EPEVTQTPSHQVTQMGQEVILRCVPISNHLYFYWYRQILGQKVEFLVSFYNNEISEKSEIFDDQFSVERPDGSNFTLKIRSTKLEDSAMYFCASSERGFFVGYGYTFGSGTRLTVV.

The rearrangement joins TRBV18 to TRBJ2-1; D perhaps matches TRBD1 (5 bases). The CDR3 length is 15 residues. The V gene lost 2 bases and the J gene lost 5 bases, with 13 bases spanning the gap. Germline lookup yields CDR1 KGHSH and CDR2 LQKENI. The CDR3 sequence: CASSPLGLSNNEQFF. CDR3 nucleotide sequence: TGTGCCAGCTCACCATTGGGGCTTTCTAACAATGAGCAGTTCTTC.

In regard to this clone: The same CDR3 can be traced to other DNA sequences in this sample. CDR3 region: CATSRDRASYEQYF. The CDR3 nucleotides read TGTGCCACCAGCAGAGACAGGGCTTCCTACGAGCAGTACTTC. The gene calls are TRBV15 and TRBJ2-7; D might be TRBD1 (5 bases). V was shortened by 0 bases and J by 1 base, with 7 bases between the two germline ends. This CDR3 has 14 residues. The germline CDR1 and CDR2 sequences are LNHNV and YYDKDF (reference sequence).

The genes are TRBV14 and TRBJ2-7; 11 nucleotides agree with TRBD2. CDR1 is SGHDN, CDR2 FVKESK, per germline. The CDR3 loop spans 16 amino acids. V gave up 3 bases and J gave up 3 bases; unmatched junction bases: 7. This chain's CDR3 is CASSHLAGTSGYEQYF. DNA for the CDR3: TGTGCCAGCAGCCACCTCGCCGGGACTAGCGGCTACGAGCAGTACTTC.

The chain has TRBV5-1 and TRBJ1-2; weak D call: TRBD1 (5 bases). Trimming took 7 bases from V and 2 from J, leaving 18 bases between them. CDR1 is SGHRS, CDR2 YFSETQ, per germline. The CDR3 consists of 15 residues. CDR3 nucleotide sequence: TGCGCCAGCGGCCTCGGGACCGCCTTGAACTATGGCTACACCTTC. It yields the protein CASGLGTALNYGYTF.

This chain uses TRBV5-4 with TRBJ2-1; possibly TRBD1 for D (5 bases). This CDR3 is built from 16 residues. Deletions cut 4 bases from V and 0 bases from J, with 14 bases between. Germline lookup yields CDR1 SGHNT and CDR2 YYREEE (reference sequence). This chain's CDR3 is CASSPKGQSSYNEQFF. The CDR3 region has the DNA TGTGCCAGCAGCCCCAAGGGGCAAAGCTCCTACAATGAGCAGTTCTTC.

This CDR3 is CASSAGLLNTEAFF. CDR3 DNA: TGTGCCAGCAGCGCAGGCCTTTTGAACACTGAAGCTTTCTTT. The chain has TRBV5-4 and TRBJ1-1; D is ambiguous. Trimming removed 4 bases from V and 0 bases from J, with 10 bases in between. CDR1 and CDR2 from the germline V gene are SGHNT and YYREEE (reference sequence). CDR3 length: 14 residues.

The CDR3, as DNA: TGTGCCACCGACAGGGATCAAGAGACCCAGTACTTC. It is translated as CATDRDQETQYF. The chain is built from TRBV6-1 and TRBJ2-5; 7 nucleotides align to TRBD1. Germline trimming cut 10 bases from V and 2 bases from J; bases unmatched to any gene: 4. The CDR3 is made up of 12 amino acids. Germline-derived CDR1 and CDR2 are MNHNS and SASEGT.

J is TRBJ1-1 and V is TRBV6-1; the match to TRBD1 covers 7 bases. The V segment lost 6 bases and the J segment 1 base; nucleotides outside the gene matches: 5. The CDR3 is made up of 14 amino acids. Germline assignment: CDR1 MNHNS and CDR2 SASEGT. In nucleotides, the CDR3 is TGTGCCAGCAGGGCCAGACAGGGGAACACTGAAGCTTTCTTT. It specifies CASRARQGNTEAFF.

J is TRBJ2-7 and V is TRBV2; D not certain. The germline V gene encodes CDR1 SNHLY and CDR2 FYNNEI. V was cut by 5 bases and J by 2 bases, with 10 bases left in between. This CDR3 has 13 amino acids. CDR3 nucleotide sequence: TGTGCCAGCAGTTCCAGGTCGACCTACGAGCAGTACTTC. Amino acids: CASSSRSTYEQYF.

This chain joins TRBV9 and TRBJ1-2; D possibly corresponds to TRBD1 (6 bases). The CDR3 is 14 residues long. CDR1 is SGDLS and CDR2 is YYNGEE in the germline V gene. V lost 3 bases and J 2 bases, leaving 11 bases between the germline ends. For the CDR3, the DNA is TGTGCCAGCAGCGGGTTGGGACAAAACTATGGCTACACCTTC. Residues: CASSGLGQNYGYTF.

The rearrangement links TRBV7-2 to TRBJ2-7, with D possibly TRBD2 on 5 matching bases. V was pared by 1 base and J by 6 bases, with 10 bases between. This CDR3 spans 13 amino acids. The V gene's germline CDR1 is SGHTA and CDR2 FQGNSA. As DNA, the CDR3 is TGTGCCAGCAGCTTAGGGCGGGTGGGCGAGCAGTACTTC. Its protein product is CASSLGRVGEQYF.

The chain joins TRBV6-1 to TRBJ2-5; D gene unclear. CDR1 and CDR2 from the germline V gene are MNHNS and SASEGT. Trimming pared 5 bases from V and 4 bases from J, leaving 5 bases between. The CDR3 contains 11 residues. The CDR3: CASSYLETQYF. The CDR3 DNA reads as TGTGCCAGCAGTTATCTAGAGACCCAGTACTTC.

This clone was seen a handful of times. The chain employs TRBV7-6 and TRBJ2-3, with 7 nucleotides matching TRBD2. The CDR3 loop spans 17 amino acids. Germline loops: CDR1 SGHVS, CDR2 FNYEAQ. Losses at the gene ends were 3 bases for V and 2 bases for J; bases not matched to a gene: 11. The CDR3 coding sequence is TGTGCCAGCAGCTTGGGGAGCGGGGCAAGCCTCACAGATACGCAGTATTTT. This codes for CASSLGSGASLTDTQYF.

In its sample, this clone was seen once. V and J are TRBV7-9 and TRBJ1-2; D unresolved. Germline V gene lookup returns CDR1 SEHNR and CDR2 FQNEAQ (reference sequence). CDR3 length: 17 residues. V was trimmed by 2 bases and J by 3 bases, leaving 19 bases between them. The CDR3 region is CASSLKGSPTEYYGYTF. The CDR3 bases are TGTGCCAGCAGCTTAAAAGGAAGTCCTACAGAATACTATGGCTACACCTTC.

Comment on this clone: Additional DNA sequences in this sample encode the identical CDR3. This chain links TRBV18 with TRBJ1-2, with D maybe TRBD1 (5 bases). The CDR3 length is 14 residues. Trimming left V 6 bases short and J 3 bases short, with 14 bases between. From germline, CDR1 is KGHSH and CDR2 LQKENI. In DNA, the CDR3 is TGTGCCAGCTCCCCTCTGACGGGGGACTATGGCTACACCTTC. Translation gives CASSPLTGDYGYTF.

The chain couples TRBV7-9 to TRBJ1-3; D uncertain. Germline loops: CDR1 SEHNR, CDR2 FQNEAQ (reference sequence). The CDR3 is 15 amino acids. Trimming cost V 1 base and J 4 bases, with 11 bases left between them. The CDR3 is CASSLDGVSGNTIYF. Written as DNA, the CDR3 is TGTGCCAGCAGCTTAGATGGGGTCTCCGGAAACACCATATATTTT.

The J gene is TRBJ2-3, the V gene TRBV10-3; D unresolved. The V end lost 0 bases, the J end lost 10 bases, and 14 bases lay between the germline ends. This CDR3 spans 14 amino acids. Germline lookup yields CDR1 ENHRY and CDR2 SYGVKD. CDR3 DNA: TGTGCCATCAGTGAGTCGGTGACTGCATCGGCGCAGTATTTT. Its translation: CAISESVTASAQYF.

The chain has TRBV27 and TRBJ2-4; D gene ambiguous. There are 14 residues in the CDR3. The V end was cut by 1 base, the J end by 6 bases, with 10 bases between. CDR1 and CDR2 from the germline V gene are MNHEY and SMNVEV (reference sequence). The CDR3 DNA reads as TGTGCCAGCAGTTTATACAAGAACCTAAACATTCAGTACTTC. Protein: CASSLYKNLNIQYF.

The V and J genes are TRBV11-2 and TRBJ2-1; the D gene is possibly TRBD2 (6 bases). Trimming took 6 bases from V and 5 from J, leaving 17 bases between them. This CDR3 region has 15 residues. CDR1 SGHAT and CDR2 FQNNGV come from the germline V gene. As DNA, the CDR3 is TGTGCCAGCAGGTCTCCGGGACTTCCTCACAATGAGCAGTTCTTC. Residues: CASRSPGLPHNEQFF.

The rearrangement joins TRBV18 to TRBJ2-5; D assignment may be TRBD1 or TRBD2 (5 bases each). Trimming left V 1 base short and J 10 bases short, with 13 bases between. There are 13 residues in the CDR3. Per the germline V gene, CDR1 is KGHSH and CDR2 is LQKENI. Here the CDR3 DNA reads TGTGCCAGCTCACCACTATTGGGGGAAGACCAGTACTTC. Translated: CASSPLLGEDQYF.

J is TRBJ1-1 and V is TRBV29-1; 7 bases line up with TRBD1. Germline V gene data show CDR1 as SQVTM and CDR2 as ANQGSEA. The trim removed 6 bases at V and 8 bases at J, leaving 9 bases unmatched. There are 12 residues in the CDR3. The CDR3 DNA is TGCAGCGTCTTACTACCGGGACAGGAAGCTTTCTTT. Protein product: CSVLLPGQEAFF. The complete variable domain, with remaining parts taken from reference TRBV29-1 and TRBJ1-1, reads SAVISQKPSRDICQRGTSLTIQCQVDSQVTMMFWYRQQPGQSLTLIATANQGSEATYESGFVIDKFPISRPNLTFSTLTVSNMSPEDSSIYLCSVLLPGQEAFFGQGTRLTVV.

The rearrangement links TRBV5-1 to TRBJ2-7; D may be TRBD1 or TRBD2 (6 bases each). Germline CDR1 reads SGHRS; CDR2 reads YFSETQ. The ends were cut back, 7 bases at V and 2 bases at J, with 13 bases in the middle. CDR3 length: 13 residues. CDR3 sequence: CASGAGHTYEQYF. The CDR3 DNA follows: TGCGCCAGCGGCGCGGGACACACCTACGAGCAGTACTTC.

The rearrangement uses TRBV13 and TRBJ2-6; D may be TRBD2 (5 bases). The ends were cut back, 4 bases at V and 2 bases at J, with 9 bases in the middle. Germline values: CDR1 PRHDT, CDR2 FYEKMQ (reference sequence). The CDR3 spans 15 residues. The CDR3 sequence is CASSSRAAGANVLTF. The DNA of the CDR3 is TGTGCCAGCAGCTCGAGGGCTGCTGGGGCCAACGTCCTGACTTTC.